Following are 15 T cell receptor beta chains from one sample sequenced in a study of identical twins. TCRdb itself ran the 5' RACE reads through MiXCR, one entry per CDR3 protein. The profile shows approximately 600,000 distinct CDR3 sequences, roughly 6.6% of them singletons. These data also formed part of another study, on yellow fever vaccine responses in identical twins.

Sequenced material: PBMCs. The receptors were sampled from a woman under 30 in good health.

Only a few counts were recorded for this clonotype. The gene calls are TRBV20-1 and TRBJ2-1, with D possibly TRBD1 on 6 matching bases. The CDR3 runs 10 residues. Trimming pared 7 bases from V and 10 bases from J, leaving 11 bases between. Germline CDR1 is DFQATT and CDR2 is SNEGSKA (reference sequence). The CDR3 region is CSGRGTEQFF. Written as DNA, the CDR3 is TGCAGTGGACGAGGGACAGAGCAGTTCTTC.

This clonotype has ten or more counts. The V gene is TRBV5-1, the J gene TRBJ2-3; tentative D call: TRBD1 (6 bases). Trimming took 1 base from V and 0 from J, leaving 9 bases between them. Per germline, CDR1 SGHRS and CDR2 YFSETQ. The CDR3 spans 15 residues. CDR3: CASSLTGPSTDTQYF. In DNA form, the CDR3 reads TGCGCCAGCAGCTTGACAGGGCCAAGCACAGATACGCAGTATTTT.

This clonotype was observed at least ten times. The chain couples TRBV2 to TRBJ2-5, with TRBD2 matching over 7 bases. Germline V gives CDR1 SNHLY, CDR2 FYNNEI. The CDR3 covers 16 residues. With V trimmed by 3 bases and J by 0 bases, 7 bases remained unmatched. The DNA for the CDR3 is TGTGCCAGCAGTGAGGGCCCCAGCGGGGACCAAGAGACCCAGTACTTC. This translates into CASSEGPSGDQETQYF.

In its sample, this clonotype was seen many times. V is TRBV2 and J is TRBJ2-3; tentatively, D is TRBD1 or TRBD2 (6 bases each). V lost 8 bases and J lost 2, with 14 bases in between. The length of the CDR3 is 14 residues. Germline CDR1 is SNHLY and CDR2 is FYNNEI. This CDR3 is CASRGGLVTDTQYF. DNA of the CDR3: TGTGCCAGCCGAGGGGGACTTGTCACAGATACGCAGTATTTT.

The rearrangement joins TRBV7-9 to TRBJ2-5; 7 nucleotides line up with TRBD1. Per germline, CDR1 SEHNR and CDR2 FQNEAQ (reference sequence). V shed 6 bases and J 4 bases; nucleotides not matched to a gene: 2. The CDR3 sequence is 12 residues long. DNA of the CDR3: TGTGCCAGCAGGCGACAGGGAGAGACCCAGTACTTC. Translating gives CASRRQGETQYF. Complete variable domain (other parts from reference TRBV7-9 and TRBJ2-5): DTGVSQNPRHKITKRGQNVTFRCDPISEHNRLYWYRQTLGQGPEFLTYFQNEAQLEKSRLLSDRFSAERPKGSFSTLEIQRTEQGDSAMYLCASRRQGETQYFGPGTRLLVL.

This clonotype has ten or more counts. The chain carries TRBV3-1 and TRBJ2-1, with 9 positions matching TRBD2. After removal of 5 bases from V and 0 bases from J, the junction contained 2 bases not matched to a gene. CDR3 length equals 15 residues. The germline V gene has CDR1 LGHDT and CDR2 YNNKEL (reference sequence). For the CDR3, the DNA is TGTGCCAGCAGCTCGCGGGGGGGCTCCTACAATGAGCAGTTCTTC. Its translation is CASSSRGGSYNEQFF.

This clonotype was seen a few times. The V and J genes are TRBV18 and TRBJ1-4, with no clear D. This CDR3 is 14 amino acids long. Per germline, CDR1 KGHSH and CDR2 LQKENI. Between the trimmed V and J ends, which lost 3 bases and 6 bases, there was a span of 11 bases. The CDR3 DNA reads as TGTGCCAGCTCACCGGTCCCGTTTCATGAAAAACTGTTTTTT. This encodes CASSPVPFHEKLFF.

This clonotype was seen more than once but under ten times. V usage is TRBV6-5 and J usage is TRBJ2-3, with a weak D call TRBD2 (6 bases). The CDR3 extends over 15 amino acids. From germline, CDR1 is MNHEY and CDR2 SVGAGI. V lost 2 bases, J lost 0 bases, and 9 bases lay in between. For the CDR3, the DNA is TGTGCCAGCAGTTACATTAGCGGTAGCACAGATACGCAGTATTTT. Translated, it gives CASSYISGSTDTQYF.

This clonotype occurred many times. This chain links TRBV20-1 with TRBJ2-1, with 13 bases aligning to TRBD2. The trim removed 8 bases at V and 7 bases at J, leaving 5 bases unmatched. This CDR3 has 13 amino acids. Per the germline V gene, CDR1 is DFQATT and CDR2 is SNEGSKA (reference sequence). CDR3 residues: CSTKTSGGNEQFF. The CDR3 coding sequence is TGCAGTACAAAGACTAGCGGGGGGAATGAGCAGTTCTTC.

This clonotype was counted at least ten times. J is TRBJ1-1 and V is TRBV6-1; D unclear. CDR1 and CDR2 (germline): MNHNS, SASEGT. Trimming took off 7 bases at V and 5 bases at J, with 17 bases between the two ends. The CDR3 sequence is 14 residues long. The CDR3 DNA reads as TGTGCCAGCAACACAGCCAGGATCGGGACTGAAGCTTTCTTT. It specifies CASNTARIGTEAFF.

This clonotype was found a few times. The V call is TRBV11-2, the J call TRBJ2-1; a weak D match, TRBD1 (6 bases). CDR3 length: 17 amino acids. Trimming removed 4 bases from V and 7 bases from J, with 23 bases in between. CDR1 SGHAT and CDR2 FQNNGV come from the germline V gene. The CDR3 protein is CASSWGRGGQGWNEQFF. The CDR3 bases are TGTGCCAGCAGCTGGGGTCGTGGGGGCCAGGGGTGGAATGAGCAGTTCTTC.

The chain links TRBV5-5 to TRBJ2-2; D is perhaps TRBD1 (5 bases). The V end was cut by 4 bases, the J end by 8 bases, with 21 bases between. The CDR3 has 16 amino acids. CDR1 and CDR2 (germline): SGHKS, YYEKEE (reference sequence). CDR3 amino acids: CASSKPAYGAMGELFF. CDR3 nucleotide sequence: TGTGCCAGCAGCAAACCCGCGTATGGGGCCATGGGGGAGCTGTTTTTT.

At least ten counts were recorded for this clonotype. The chain recombines TRBV3-1 with TRBJ2-6; D is ambiguous. Looked up from germline, CDR1 is LGHDT and CDR2 is YNNKEL (reference sequence). The CDR3 length is 18 residues. The V end was cut by 1 base, the J end by 6 bases, with 19 bases between. Here the CDR3 reads CASSQVYVRPSLANVLTF. For the CDR3, the DNA is TGTGCCAGCAGCCAAGTCTACGTCCGTCCGTCGTTGGCCAACGTCCTGACTTTC.

The J gene is TRBJ2-7, the V gene TRBV10-3; TRBD2 matches 13 bases. Germline V lookup: CDR1 ENHRY, CDR2 SYGVKD. This CDR3 is built from 15 residues. V dropped 5 bases and J dropped 3; count of bases not matched to a gene: 4. The DNA for the CDR3 is TGTGCCATCAGTCGGACTAGCGGGAGTATCTACGAGCAGTACTTC. Translating it yields CAISRTSGSIYEQYF.

This clonotype appeared a few times. CDR3 amino acids: CSVADGWYQETQYF. The CDR3, as DNA: TGCAGCGTCGCTGACGGTTGGTACCAAGAGACCCAGTACTTC. The chain employs TRBV29-1 and TRBJ2-5; D not certain. V was cut by 6 bases and J by 0 bases, with 14 bases left in between. Per the germline V gene, CDR1 is SQVTM and CDR2 is ANQGSEA. The CDR3 has 14 amino acids. Variable domain in full (rest from reference TRBV29-1 and TRBJ2-5): SAVISQKPSRDICQRGTSLTIQCQVDSQVTMMFWYRQQPGQSLTLIATANQGSEATYESGFVIDKFPISRPNLTFSTLTVSNMSPEDSSIYLCSVADGWYQETQYFGPGTRLLVL.